This passage covers 3 T cell receptor beta chains from one sample sequenced in a study of shared clonotypes between healthy human individuals. Some clones are missing from TCRdb's copy, which holds only in-frame ones; the method was immunoSEQ multiplex PCR. The profile covers 150,000 to 200,000 clones, with 85% to 95% appearing a single time and 0.067% taken by the ten largest. Sequenced sample: naive CD4+ T cells sorted from blood. Subset: CD45RA+ positively selected. These receptor sequences come from a woman in her thirties in good health.

This clone showed up just once. V gene TRBV28 combines with J gene TRBJ2-1, with TRBD1 matching over 8 bases. This CDR3 spans 15 amino acids. With V trimmed by 5 bases and J by 4 bases, 7 bases remained unmatched. Germline V gene data show CDR1 as MDHEN and CDR2 as SYDVKM. The CDR3 loop reads CASSPGTGDYNEQFF. CDR3 coding DNA: TGTGCCAGCAGTCCCGGGACAGGAGATTACAATGAGCAGTTCTTC.

The CDR3 bases are TGTGCCAGCTCAAACCCGACCGGGACAGGGAAACCTGAGCAGTACTTC. Its translation is CASSNPTGTGKPEQYF. This rearrangement joins TRBV18 to TRBJ2-7, with 9 bases lining up with TRBD1. Germline V gives CDR1 KGHSH, CDR2 LQKENI. V lost 5 bases to trimming and J lost 7 bases; unmatched junction nucleotides: 15. The CDR3 contains 16 residues.

The chain couples TRBV7-9 to TRBJ2-5; D is unresolved. The V end lost 5 bases, the J end lost 5 bases, and 6 bases lay between the germline ends. The CDR3 has 11 amino acids. Germline assignment: CDR1 SEHNR and CDR2 FQNEAQ (reference sequence). CDR3 amino acids: CASSTRETQYF. The CDR3 region has the DNA TGTGCCAGCAGCACGAGGGAGACCCAGTACTTC.